This T cell receptor beta chain was recovered during a study of human T cells and chemical hapten exposure. Across the study: Patch tests applied 0.01% DPC to the upper back and were scored after 6 days. Alopecia areata, totalis or universalis affected patients, mainly female.

V was trimmed by 7 bases and J by 5 bases, leaving 11 bases between them. The CDR3 loop spans 12 amino acids. Germline lookup yields CDR1 SGHRS and CDR2 YFSETQ. This clonotype was seen a handful of times. Separate cDNA molecules received unique molecular identifiers, which the library attached to them. Via MiXCR, TCRdb re-called the RACE reads, giving one row per CDR3 protein. The repertoire has about 46,000 distinct CDR3 sequences, approximately 9.8% of them found once; the top ten carry 11% to 15%. Indicated time point: pre-sensitization, week 0. As to treatment: therapeutic diphenylcyclopropenone sensitization with weekly scalp DPC.

The gene calls are TRBV5-1 and TRBJ2-3, with D unresolved. Material: whole blood, obtained in connection with sensitization to the hapten diphenylcyclopropenone (DPC). This receptor was identified in a woman aged 40 to 50 with alopecia areata. Some clones in this sample may be carry-over from other donors' samples. The CDR3 DNA reads as TGCGCCAGCGGACGCCAGCTAGATACGCAGTATTTT. It specifies CASGRQLDTQYF.